This TCR beta chain was retrieved from a study of control samples from healthy donors and cancer patients. Generated by immunoSEQ multiplex PCR, the TCRdb table keeps only in-frame clones and is missing some. The sample lists about 100,000 clones; 93% were seen once. Sequencing was done on a sample of blood. This TCR came from a young man in good health.

The CDR3 DNA reads TGCGCCAGCAGCCACCCGGGACAGGGCCCTGGGGAAGGCTACACCTTC. This codes for CASSHPGQGPGEGYTF. The rearrangement links TRBV4-1 to TRBJ1-2, with 9 bases fitting TRBD1. The germline gives CDR1 MGHRA, CDR2 YSYEKL. This CDR3 comprises 16 residues. Germline trimming cut 3 bases from V and 8 bases from J; bases unmatched to any gene: 13.